Given below is one TCR beta chain in context. The data stem from a study of blood T cell repertoires in COVID-19. Study-level background: The cDNA or gDNA used as material had been derived from T cells, B-cell-depleted T cells, or PBMCs.

The repertoire was sequenced with immunoSEQ multiplex PCR; TCRdb's copy has only in-frame clones and lacks some. The sample consists of some 83,000 clones, approximately 90% of them appearing once. Germline assignment: CDR1 KGHSH and CDR2 LQKENI. Trimming cost V 6 bases and J 2 bases; bases outside gene matches: 4. CDR3 length: 13 amino acids. This chain joins TRBV18 and TRBJ2-7, with 7 nucleotides matching TRBD1. What was sequenced was peripheral blood. The TCR comes from a man aged 55-75 years with acute or convalescent COVID-19. CDR3 DNA sequence: TGTGCCAGCTCCCTGGACAGGACCTACGAGCAGTACTTC. Amino acid sequence: CASSLDRTYEQYF.